Sequencing of this T cell receptor beta chain was carried out in a study of blood T cell repertoires in COVID-19. Across the whole study: Samples came from the United States, Italy and Spain, spanning acute and convalescent COVID-19.

The table came from immunoSEQ multiplex PCR; TCRdb's copy has only in-frame clones and leaves some out. The sample includes about 400,000 clones, roughly nine tenths of them seen just once. Individuals aged about 18 to 89 years were recruited from 24 US areas. V was clipped by 5 bases and J by 2 bases, with 9 bases between them. Germline V CDR1 and CDR2: MNHEY, SVGAGI. The CDR3 runs to 13 residues. The receptor's source is a woman under 40 who had recovered from COVID-19. This rearrangement joins TRBV6-5 to TRBJ2-5; D might be TRBD2 (6 bases). Sequenced material: PBMCs or T cells enriched from blood (not recorded which). CDR3 sequence reads: CASSRGGQETQYF. Written as DNA, the CDR3 is TGTGCCAGCAGTCGTGGGGGGCAAGAGACCCAGTACTTC.